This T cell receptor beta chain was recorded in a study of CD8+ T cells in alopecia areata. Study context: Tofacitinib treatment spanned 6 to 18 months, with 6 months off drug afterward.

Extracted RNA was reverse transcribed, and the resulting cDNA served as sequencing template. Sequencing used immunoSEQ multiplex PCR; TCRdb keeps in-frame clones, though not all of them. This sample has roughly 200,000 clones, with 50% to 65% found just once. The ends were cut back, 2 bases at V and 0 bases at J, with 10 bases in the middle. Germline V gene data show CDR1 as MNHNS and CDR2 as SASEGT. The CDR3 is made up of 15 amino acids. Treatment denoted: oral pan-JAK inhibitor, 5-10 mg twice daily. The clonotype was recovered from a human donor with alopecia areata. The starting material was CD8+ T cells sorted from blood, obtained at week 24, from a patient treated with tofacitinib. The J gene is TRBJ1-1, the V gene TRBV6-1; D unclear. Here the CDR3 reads CASSEFGRLNTEAFF. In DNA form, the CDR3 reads TGTGCCAGCAGTGAATTTGGGCGGCTGAACACTGAAGCTTTCTTT.